This is a list of T cell receptor beta chains from one sample in a study of blood T cell repertoires in COVID-19. The assay was immunoSEQ multiplex PCR, and TCRdb's table has in-frame clones only and misses some. The table lists under 350,000 clones, roughly nine tenths of them singletons. Sequencing was done on a sample of peripheral blood. These receptors all stem from a woman aged 25 to 39 with COVID-19, enrolled during active disease. Each CDR3 is given with its conserved first and last residue. A D gene is named only where the DNA matches it firmly. Clone size, where shown, is once, few, many, or a class for clones that have expanded.

v_call	j_call	clone_size	d_call	cdr3_nt	cdr3_aa
TRBV2	TRBJ2-5	NA	TRBD1	TGTGCCAGCAGTGAGGAACAGGGGGCTCCACAAGAGACCCAGTACTTC	CASSEEQGAPQETQYF
TRBV5-1	TRBJ1-1	NA	TRBD1	TGCGCCAGCAGCATACAGGGGAAGAACACTGAAGCTTTCTTT	CASSIQGKNTEAFF
TRBV6-2/TRBV6-3	TRBJ1-1	NA	NA	TGTGCCAGCAGTTCGTACAACTCAGGGGTCGAAGCTTTCTTT	CASSSYNSGVEAFF
TRBV12-3/TRBV12-4	TRBJ2-5	NA	TRBD1	TGTGCCAGCAGCTCGTGGACAGGGGGTCCCCAGTACTTC	CASSSWTGGPQYF
TRBV5-1	TRBJ2-2	once	NA	TGCGCTAGCAGCTTGGCTACCGGGGAGCTGTTTTTT	CASSLATGELFF
TRBV2	TRBJ2-1	NA	TRBD1	TGTGCCAGCAGTCCGACAGGGCTTGTTTACAATGAGCAGTTCTTC	CASSPTGLVYNEQFF
TRBV28	TRBJ2-1	NA	NA	TGTGCCAGCAGTTTTAGGGGACATCCTAGCCCACAGTTCTTC	CASSFRGHPSPQFF
TRBV28	TRBJ1-2	NA	NA	TGTGCCAGCAGCATGCCCCGGAGTTACTATGGCTACACCTTC	CASSMPRSYYGYTF
TRBV25-1	TRBJ1-3	once	NA	TGTGCCAGCATGTATGGAGCTGGAAACACCATATATTTT	CASMYGAGNTIYF
TRBV4-2	TRBJ1-1	NA	NA	TGTGCCAGCAGCCAAGTAGCAGAAACAAACACTGAAGCTTTCTTT	CASSQVAETNTEAFF
TRBV29-1	TRBJ1-4	NA	NA	TGCAGCGTCCCAAGGCACCCCCGGCGGGTCGGTGAAAAACTGTTTTTT	CSVPRHPRRVGEKLFF
TRBV5-1	TRBJ1-2	once	NA	TGCGCCAGCAGCTTGGAGGGACCAGGGGTCTATGGCTACACCTTC	CASSLEGPGVYGYTF
TRBV10-3	TRBJ1-5	NA	NA	TGTGCATGTCAGGGCCTCCCAAATCAGCCCCAGCATTTT	CACQGLPNQPQHF
TRBV5-5	TRBJ1-3	NA	NA	TGTGCCAGCAGCCTATCGTGGGGAAACACCATATATTTT	CASSLSWGNTIYF
TRBV5-1	TRBJ2-1	NA	TRBD2	TGCGCCAGCAGTCCTAGCGGGGGTAGCTCCTACAATGAGCAGTTCTTC	CASSPSGGSSYNEQFF
TRBV11-3	TRBJ1-1	NA	TRBD1	TGTGCCAGCAGCTTAGCCCCGGGACAGGGGGCGAGGACTGAAGCTTTCTTT	CASSLAPGQGARTEAFF
TRBV4-1	TRBJ1-2	once	NA	TGCGCCAGCAGCCAAGATTTAGGACGGGGGGGACTGCTCTATGGCTACACCTTC	CASSQDLGRGGLLYGYTF
TRBV5-4	TRBJ1-1	NA	NA	TGTGCCAGCACCCCTGGGGCCGGACAGTCTGAAGCTTTCTTT	CASTPGAGQSEAFF
TRBV7-2	TRBJ2-3	NA	NA	TGTGCCAGCAGCTTAAATACGGGGGTCGGGGATACGCAGTATTTT	CASSLNTGVGDTQYF
TRBV10-3	TRBJ1-3	NA	NA	TGTGCCATCAGTGACAGGGTCATCTCTGGAAACACCATATATTTT	CAISDRVISGNTIYF
TRBV14	TRBJ1-4	NA	NA	TGTGCCAGCAGCCAAGAGGGGGTCCGGGACATCGACGAAAAACTGTTTTTT	CASSQEGVRDIDEKLFF
TRBV19	TRBJ2-2	NA	TRBD2	TGTGCCAGTATTTTGGGGGCTAGCGGGTCCGGGGAGCTGTTTTTT	CASILGASGSGELFF
TRBV29-1	TRBJ1-2	NA	NA	TGCAGCGTTGAAGATCCAGAGGAAAGGGGCTATGGCTACACCTTC	CSVEDPEERGYGYTF
TRBV4-2	TRBJ2-2	NA	TRBD2	TGTGCCAGCAGCCACCCTAGCGGCGGTGCGAACACCGGGGAGCTGTTTTTT	CASSHPSGGANTGELFF
TRBV11-2	TRBJ1-6	once	NA	TGTGCCAGCAGCTCGGGGGGGCCCAGCTATAATTCACCCCTCCACTTT	CASSSGGPSYNSPLHF
TRBV21-1	TRBJ2-2	NA	NA	TGTGCCAGCAGCAGCCCTGAACAGGGTAGCGGGGAGCTGTTTTTT	CASSSPEQGSGELFF
TRBV4-1	TRBJ2-3	NA	NA	TGCGCCAGCACCCGGGGGGCGGGTGCTAGCACAGATACGCAGTATTTT	CASTRGAGASTDTQYF
TRBV10-3	TRBJ1-5	NA	TRBD1	TGTGCCATCAGTATGGGGACAGTTGATCAGCCCCAGCATTTT	CAISMGTVDQPQHF
TRBV7-3	TRBJ2-3	NA	NA	TGTGCCAGCAGCTTTTACGGGGGAGGAATAGATACGCAGTATTTT	CASSFYGGGIDTQYF
TRBV2	TRBJ1-5	NA	NA	TGTGCCAGCAGTCCTCACAGGGATCTGCCCCAGCATTTT	CASSPHRDLPQHF
TRBV19	TRBJ1-2	NA	NA	TGTGCCAGTAGTATATCAGGCAGCCACTCTTTTAACTATGGCTACACCTTC	CASSISGSHSFNYGYTF
TRBV6-2/TRBV6-3	TRBJ2-5	NA	TRBD2	TGTGCCAGCAGTTACGGGGAGCGGGGGATTACACAAGAGACCCAGTACTTC	CASSYGERGITQETQYF
TRBV6-5	TRBJ2-5	NA	TRBD2	TGTGCCAGCAGTCCGGTCGGGGGGGCTCTCGAGACCCAGTACTTC	CASSPVGGALETQYF
TRBV5-1	TRBJ2-3	few	TRBD2	TGCGCCAGCAGCTTGGCCCTAACGGGGGGTGCTGCAGATACGCAGTATTTT	CASSLALTGGAADTQYF
TRBV6-5	TRBJ1-2	NA	TRBD1	TGTGCCAGCCTACCGGGACAGGGGCATGGCTACACCTTC	CASLPGQGHGYTF
TRBV19	TRBJ2-5	NA	TRBD1	TGTGCCAGTACCCCGGACAGGGGAGGATTGGAGACCCAGTACTTC	CASTPDRGGLETQYF
TRBV28	TRBJ1-6	NA	NA	TGTGCCAGCATGGCCTTCACACGAGGATCACCCCTCCACTTT	CASMAFTRGSPLHF
TRBV7-9	TRBJ1-2	NA	TRBD1	TGTGCCAGCAGCGAACCGGGACAGGGCGGCGGCTACACCTTC	CASSEPGQGGGYTF
TRBV30	TRBJ1-6	NA	NA	TGTGCCTGGAGTGTCGAGGGTAGCTCCTATAATTCACCCCTCCACTTT	CAWSVEGSSYNSPLHF
TRBV27	TRBJ1-2	NA	TRBD1	TGTGCCAGCGGAGACAGGGAGAACTATGGCTACACCTTC	CASGDRENYGYTF
TRBV9	TRBJ1-6	once	NA	TGTGCCAGCAGCCCAGTATCAGGGGTGGGTTCACCCCTCCACTTT	CASSPVSGVGSPLHF
TRBV7-9	TRBJ1-2	NA	NA	TGTGCCAGCAGCTTAGACGGCCAACAGAAAGGCTACACCTTC	CASSLDGQQKGYTF
TRBV9	TRBJ1-4	NA	NA	TGTGCCAGCAGCGTTGACCAGGGGCAAGAAAAACTGTTTTTT	CASSVDQGQEKLFF
TRBV7-9	TRBJ2-1	once	NA	TGTGCCAGCAGCCTAAACCTGGGGGTGGGGGCACGGGGCGATGAGCAGTTCTTC	CASSLNLGVGARGDEQFF
TRBV5-1	TRBJ2-3	once	NA	TGCGCCAGCAGCTTGGCGATGACGACTAGCACAGATACGCAGTATTTT	CASSLAMTTSTDTQYF
TRBV7-9	TRBJ1-4	NA	NA	TGTGCCAGCAGCTTAAGACAGCAGAATGAAAAACTGTTTTTT	CASSLRQQNEKLFF
TRBV6-1	TRBJ1-4	NA	NA	TGTGCCAGCAGTGAAACGGTTGCAACTAATGAAAAACTGTTTTTT	CASSETVATNEKLFF
TRBV5-6	TRBJ2-1	NA	NA	TGTGCCAGCAGCCTTACAGGGTCCAATGAGCAGTTCTTC	CASSLTGSNEQFF
TRBV6-6	TRBJ2-3	NA	TRBD1	TGTGCCAGCAGTTCGACAGGGTTTGAGACAGATACGCAGTATTTT	CASSSTGFETDTQYF
TRBV4-1	TRBJ2-1	NA	TRBD1	TGCGCCAGCAGCCTAGGGGGCGATGAGCAGTTCTTC	CASSLGGDEQFF
TRBV2	TRBJ1-2	NA	NA	TGTGCCAGCAGTGAGCAGTATAACTATGGCTACACCTTC	CASSEQYNYGYTF
TRBV19	TRBJ1-1	NA	NA	TGTGCCACGAGGTCGGGGAAGCCTGAAGCTTTCTTT	CATRSGKPEAFF
TRBV4-3	TRBJ1-1	NA	NA	TGCGCCAGCAGCCAAGTGGGAGGCTGGGGCGGGAACACTGAAGCTTTCTTT	CASSQVGGWGGNTEAFF
TRBV6-1	TRBJ1-1	NA	NA	TGTGCCAGCATTGAATGGAGCGGTGACACTGAAGCTTTCTTT	CASIEWSGDTEAFF
TRBV2	TRBJ1-4	once	TRBD1	TGTGCCAGCAGGGCCAGGGGGCAGGCTAATGAAAAACTGTTTTTT	CASRARGQANEKLFF
TRBV6-5	TRBJ2-3	NA	NA	TGTGCCAGCGGGGCAGGGGGGCCACAGACAGATACGCAGTATTTT	CASGAGGPQTDTQYF
TRBV19	TRBJ1-1	NA	TRBD1	TGTGCCAGTAGTACCCCTGGACAGGGGGCCACTAGAAGGAACACTGAAGCTTTCTTT	CASSTPGQGATRRNTEAFF
TRBV3-1/TRBV3-2	TRBJ2-3	NA	NA	TGTGCCAGCAGCCAAGCCCCCGGGGTCACAGATACGCAGTATTTT	CASSQAPGVTDTQYF